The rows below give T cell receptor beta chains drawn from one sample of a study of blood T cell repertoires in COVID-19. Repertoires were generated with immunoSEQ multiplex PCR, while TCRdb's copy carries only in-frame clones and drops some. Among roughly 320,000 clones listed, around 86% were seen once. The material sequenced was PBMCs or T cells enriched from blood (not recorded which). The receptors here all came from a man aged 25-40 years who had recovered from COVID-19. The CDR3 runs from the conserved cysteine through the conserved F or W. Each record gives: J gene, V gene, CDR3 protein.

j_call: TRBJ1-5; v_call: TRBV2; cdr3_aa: CASKADGVNQPQHF
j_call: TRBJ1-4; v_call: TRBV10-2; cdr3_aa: CASSWGGMANEKLFF
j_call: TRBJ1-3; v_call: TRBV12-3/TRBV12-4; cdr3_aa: CASSSVPGNTIYF
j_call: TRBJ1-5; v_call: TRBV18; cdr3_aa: CASSSDRASQPQHF
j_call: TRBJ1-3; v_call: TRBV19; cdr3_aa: CASTNLRDTSGNTIYF
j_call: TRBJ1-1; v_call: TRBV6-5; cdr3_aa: CALDTITEAFF
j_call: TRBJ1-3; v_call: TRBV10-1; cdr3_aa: CASSLDSLSGNTIYF
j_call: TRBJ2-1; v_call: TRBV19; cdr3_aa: CASRAPLLAGGNNEQFF
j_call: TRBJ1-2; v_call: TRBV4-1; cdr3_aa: CASSQDQTDNYGYTF
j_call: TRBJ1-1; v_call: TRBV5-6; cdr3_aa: CASSSGQGGNTEAFF
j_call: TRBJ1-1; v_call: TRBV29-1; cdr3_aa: CSSGEPGTEAFF
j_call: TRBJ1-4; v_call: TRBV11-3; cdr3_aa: CASSRNNEKLFF
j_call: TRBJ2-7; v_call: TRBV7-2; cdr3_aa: CASSWGRTTYEQYF
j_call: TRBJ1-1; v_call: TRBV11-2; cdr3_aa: CASSLGTGLSEAFF
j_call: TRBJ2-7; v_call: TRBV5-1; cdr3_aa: CASSPNRDRGYEQYF
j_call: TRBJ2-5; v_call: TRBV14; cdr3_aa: CASSRQTGGAGETQYF
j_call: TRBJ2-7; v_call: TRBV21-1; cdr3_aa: CASSKKTDGDYEQYF
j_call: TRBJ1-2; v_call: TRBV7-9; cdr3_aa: CASSPNLGGYGYTF
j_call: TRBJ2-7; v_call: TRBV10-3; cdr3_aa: CAIRREGPDEQYF
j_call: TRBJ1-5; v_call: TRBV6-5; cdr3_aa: CASRRELEVDQPQHF
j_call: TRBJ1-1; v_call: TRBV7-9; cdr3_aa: CASSFRGTVTEAFF
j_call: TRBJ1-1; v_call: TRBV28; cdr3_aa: CASSPLSFLETEAFF
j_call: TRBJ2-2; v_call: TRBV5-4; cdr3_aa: CASSLDLRSANAGELFF
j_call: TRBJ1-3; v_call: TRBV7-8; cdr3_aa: CASSFLGQGIDDTIYF
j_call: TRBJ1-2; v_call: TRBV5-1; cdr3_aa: CASSLGQDRYTF
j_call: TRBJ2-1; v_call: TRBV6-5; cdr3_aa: CASTDSYNEQFF
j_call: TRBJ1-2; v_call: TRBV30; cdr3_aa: CAWSTDRASGYTF
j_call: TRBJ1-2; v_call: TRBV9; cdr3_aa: CASSPRTGPFYGYTF
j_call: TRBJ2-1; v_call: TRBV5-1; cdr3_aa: CASSALQRGPDEQFF
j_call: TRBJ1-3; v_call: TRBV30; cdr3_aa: CAWSGERGWGNTIYF
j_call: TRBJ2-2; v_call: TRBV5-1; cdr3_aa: CASSPRAGELFF